These 30 T cell receptor beta chains were all obtained from the same sample, sequenced in a study of low-dose radiotherapy and immunotherapy resistance in tumors (dated by TCRdb to the early 2020s). The data were produced on an Illumina HiSeq 2500. Superscript III and a set of TRAV- and TRBV-specific primers were used to synthesize first-strand cDNA, so that both TCRalpha and TCRbeta chains were covered. A roughly 20-cycle PCR with Phusion amplified the TCRs, pairing a constant-region primer with the adapter that was attached to the V primers. TCRdb took the public reads, trimmed them with fastp at Q25, ran MiXCR for clone calling and kept in-frame beta chains. Rows are unified per CDR3 protein, each entry keeping the most common DNA and genes. This sample comprises more than 90,000 distinct CDR3 sequences, 20% to 25% of them detected only once. The top ten clones comprise 4.1% of the sample. The time point label here, explained by the study, means: after trial treatment. This sample's treatment or condition label indicates: LDRT plus nivolumab, ipilimumab, low-dose cyclophosphamide and aspirin (RACIN trial).

The specimen was PBMCs, collected after low-dose radiotherapy plus immunotherapy. These receptor sequences come from a male donor with prostate cancer.

This clonotype was counted ten times or more. V usage is TRBV12-3 or TRBV12-4 and J usage is TRBJ2-7; 9 positions agree with TRBD2. The V gene end was trimmed by 6 bases and the J gene end by 2 bases; junction bases not matched to a gene: 8. This CDR3 is built from 15 residues. Here the CDR3 DNA reads TGTGCCAGCAGCCCCCGAGCTAGCGGGGCCTACGAGCAGTACTTC. This codes for CASSPRASGAYEQYF.

This clonotype was counted at least ten times. The gene calls are TRBV9 and TRBJ1-2; D call uncertain. The V end was cut by 0 bases, the J end by 8 bases, with 11 bases between. In germline, CDR1 is SGDLS, CDR2 YYNGEE. The CDR3 length is 13 residues. Written as DNA, the CDR3 is TGTGCCAGCAGCGTAGTTGTGGGCCTGGGCTACACCTTC. Amino acid sequence: CASSVVVGLGYTF.

This clonotype occurred many times. The rearrangement uses TRBV7-9 and TRBJ2-2, with no clear D. The CDR3 is made up of 15 amino acids. Per the germline V gene, CDR1 is SEHNR and CDR2 is FQNEAQ (reference sequence). Trimming removed 5 bases from V and 3 bases from J, with 13 bases in between. CDR3: CASSLPDRHTGELFF. CDR3 coding DNA: TGTGCCAGCAGCCTCCCCGACCGACACACCGGGGAGCTGTTTTTT. The complete variable domain, with remaining parts taken from reference TRBV7-9 and TRBJ2-2, reads DTGVSQNPRHKITKRGQNVTFRCDPISEHNRLYWYRQTLGQGPEFLTYFQNEAQLEKSRLLSDRFSAERPKGSFSTLEIQRTEQGDSAMYLCASSLPDRHTGELFFGEGSRLTVL.

The gene calls are TRBV30 and TRBJ2-2; tentatively, D is TRBD1 (5 bases). Germline V CDR1 and CDR2: GTSNPN, SVGIG (reference sequence). CDR3 length equals 12 residues. Between the trimmed V and J ends, which lost 1 base and 10 bases, there was a span of 10 bases. The CDR3 DNA sequence: TGTGCCTGGAGTGGCCAGGGCGTGGAGCTGTTTTTT. It encodes CAWSGQGVELFF.

The rearrangement links TRBV20-1 to TRBJ1-1; a weak D match, TRBD1 (6 bases). The CDR3 length is 13 residues. CDR1 is DFQATT, CDR2 SNEGSKA, per germline (reference sequence). Trimming left V 4 bases short and J 4 bases short, with 13 bases between. The CDR3 region is CSANSGVGTEAFF. The CDR3 coding sequence is TGCAGTGCTAATTCAGGGGTTGGCACTGAAGCTTTCTTT.

This clonotype was seen ten or more times. CDR3 DNA sequence: TGTGCCAGCAGCCAAGTTGGGGGGCCCAATGGCTACACCTTC. Translated, it gives CASSQVGGPNGYTF. The V call is TRBV3-1, the J call TRBJ1-2; the D gene is possibly TRBD1 (6 bases). Germline CDR1 reads LGHDT; CDR2 reads YNNKEL (reference sequence). The CDR3 consists of 14 residues. The V end was cut by 1 base, the J end by 6 bases, with 12 bases between.

The table lists this clonotype with a few counts. The V gene is TRBV5-1, the J gene TRBJ1-1; D is possibly TRBD1 (5 bases). V was trimmed by 4 bases and J by 4 bases, leaving 11 bases between them. Per germline, CDR1 SGHRS and CDR2 YFSETQ. The CDR3 contains 13 residues. For the CDR3, the DNA is TGCGCCAGCAGCATAGGGACGGGCACTGAAGCTTTCTTT. Translation: CASSIGTGTEAFF. The whole variable domain, filled in from reference TRBV5-1 and TRBJ1-1, reads KAGVTQTPRYLIKTRGQQVTLSCSPISGHRSVSWYQQTPGQGLQFLFEYFSETQRNKGNFPGRFSGRQFSNSRSEMNVSTLELGDSALYLCASSIGTGTEAFFGQGTRLTVV.

This clonotype came up many times. In DNA, the CDR3 is TGTGCCAGCAGTGAAGGGACACACACAGATACGCAGTATTTT. The encoded protein is CASSEGTHTDTQYF. V gene TRBV6-4 combines with J gene TRBJ2-3; weak D call: TRBD1 (6 bases). This CDR3 is built from 14 residues. Trimming shortened V by 3 bases and J by 2 bases, and 9 bases separated the two germline ends. Germline V CDR1 and CDR2: MRHNA, SNTAGT.

A note on this clonotype: Because the CDR3's place on the DNA is in doubt, the DNA is left out and the CDR3 is given as listed by TCRdb. CDR3 in amino acids: CASSEGVGGAWDTQYFF. The rearrangement links TRBV6-1 to TRBJ2-3; the DNA was not used to check the table's D call, TRBD1. The CDR3 numbers 17 amino acids, ends counted. Per germline, CDR1 MNHNS and CDR2 SASEGT.

In this sample, this clonotype turned up many times. The chain has TRBV18 and TRBJ2-7; 11 bases line up with TRBD1. There are 17 residues in the CDR3. Germline V lookup: CDR1 KGHSH, CDR2 LQKENI. Trimming took 2 bases from V and 4 from J; bases not matched to a gene: 10. The DNA of the CDR3 is TGTGCCAGCTCACCAGTCGGACGGGGGACAGGGGGTTACGAGCAGTACTTC. It specifies CASSPVGRGTGGYEQYF.

This clonotype occurred many times. The V and J genes are TRBV5-4 and TRBJ2-5; the D gene could be TRBD1 or TRBD2 (5 bases each). The CDR3 runs 15 residues. The V end was cut by 3 bases, the J end by 2 bases, with 14 bases between. Germline-derived CDR1 and CDR2 are SGHNT and YYREEE (reference sequence). CDR3 amino acids: CASSSRERPQETQYF. In nucleotides, the CDR3 is TGTGCCAGCAGCTCCAGGGAGCGCCCGCAAGAGACCCAGTACTTC.

This clonotype was observed many times. V is TRBV12-3 or TRBV12-4 and J is TRBJ2-7; 10 nucleotides align to TRBD2. J lost 0 bases, V lost 6 bases, and 2 bases had no gene match. CDR3 length equals 14 residues. For the CDR3, the DNA is TGTGCCAGCAGGCCTAGCGGGGGCTCCTACGAGCAGTACTTC. Translated, it gives CASRPSGGSYEQYF.

This clonotype has at least ten counts. J is TRBJ1-4 and V is TRBV6-2 or TRBV6-3, with unresolved D. Germline CDR1 reads MNHEY; CDR2 reads SVGEGT. The CDR3 is 17 amino acids. Trimming removed 2 bases from V and 0 bases from J, with 13 bases in between. Here the CDR3 reads CASSYQAPGATNEKLFF. CDR3 nucleotide sequence: TGTGCCAGCAGTTACCAGGCCCCCGGTGCAACTAATGAAAAACTGTTTTTT.

With regard to this clonotype: A read error may be the cause here, since a much bigger clone is one base away. The V gene is TRBV6-5, the J gene TRBJ1-1; possibly TRBD1 for D (5 bases). CDR3 length: 15 residues. Germline V CDR1 and CDR2: MNHEY, SVGAGI. CDR3 DNA: TGTGCCAGCAGTCACTCGGACACCATGAACACTGAAGCTTTCTTT. This gives the protein CASSHSDTMNTEAFF.

This clonotype has ten or more counts. The genes are TRBV4-2 and TRBJ2-7, with D perhaps matching TRBD2 (6 bases). Between the trimmed V and J ends, which lost 0 bases and 3 bases, there was a span of 15 bases. There are 16 residues in the CDR3. CDR1 is LGHNA and CDR2 is YNFKEQ in the germline V gene. In DNA, the CDR3 is TGTGCCAGCAGCCAAGATCCCCAAGGAGGGGTCTACGAGCAGTACTTC. Translation: CASSQDPQGGVYEQYF.

This clonotype was seen many times. The V gene is TRBV7-9, the J gene TRBJ2-7; D is unresolved. The V end lost 6 bases, the J end lost 2 bases, and 11 bases lay between the germline ends. Germline CDR1 SEHNR, CDR2 FQNEAQ (reference sequence). The CDR3 length is 13 residues. CDR3 sequence (DNA): TGTGCCAGCAGTGATTCGCCCACCTACGAGCAGTACTTC. Amino acids: CASSDSPTYEQYF.

Regarding this clonotype: This may come from a read error, since a much larger clone is one base off. The chain has TRBV19 and TRBJ2-1; 15 nucleotides align to TRBD2. Germline-derived CDR1 and CDR2 are LNHDA and SQIVND (reference sequence). The CDR3 sequence is 17 residues long. J lost 2 bases, V lost 4 bases, and 3 bases had no gene match. CDR3: CASSTGLAGGPYNEQFF. CDR3 bases: TGTGCCAGTAGTACAGGACTAGCGGGGGGGCCCTACAATGAGCAGTTCTTC.

The V gene is TRBV5-8, the J gene TRBJ2-4; 9 nucleotides line up with TRBD1. The trim removed 0 bases at V and 7 bases at J, leaving 2 bases unmatched. CDR1 is SGHTS and CDR2 is YDEGEE in the germline V gene. CDR3 length: 14 residues. The DNA for the CDR3 is TGTGCCAGCAGCTTGGGGACAGGGGCGAACATTCAGTACTTC. Amino acid sequence: CASSLGTGANIQYF.

This clonotype was found many times. The chain uses TRBV7-9 and TRBJ1-1; D not resolved. CDR3 length: 12 amino acids. Germline assignment: CDR1 SEHNR and CDR2 FQNEAQ (reference sequence). V dropped 5 bases and J dropped 4 bases, with 8 bases sitting between them. The DNA of the CDR3 is TGTGCCAGCAGCCTTCACAGCACTGAAGCTTTCTTT. This codes for CASSLHSTEAFF.

The table lists this clonotype with many counts. V is TRBV20-1 and J is TRBJ2-1; maybe TRBD1 (6 bases). The V end was cut by 5 bases, the J end by 4 bases, with 15 bases between. From germline, CDR1 is DFQATT and CDR2 SNEGSKA (reference sequence). The CDR3 extends over 14 amino acids. The CDR3 bases are TGCAGTGCTTTACAGGGTGGGGGTTACAATGAGCAGTTCTTC. This gives the protein CSALQGGGYNEQFF.

This clonotype appeared many times. The chain carries TRBV13 and TRBJ2-3, with 11 bases aligning to TRBD2. The CDR3 covers 16 residues. Germline CDR1 and CDR2: PRHDT and FYEKMQ (reference sequence). J was trimmed by 4 bases and V by 4 bases; bases with no gene match: 7. The CDR3 DNA follows: TGTGCCAGCAGCTCGCGACTAGCGGGGAAGTCAGATACGCAGTATTTT. It specifies CASSSRLAGKSDTQYF.

Ten or more counts support this clonotype. This sequence joins TRBV5-5 and TRBJ2-3, with no clear D. Trimming took 5 bases from V and 0 from J, leaving 16 bases between them. CDR3 size: 16 residues. Germline V CDR1 and CDR2: SGHKS, YYEKEE (reference sequence). The CDR3 bases are TGTGCCAGCAGTCCTCTCGACATATCTAGCACAGATACGCAGTATTTT. Amino acid sequence: CASSPLDISSTDTQYF.

This clonotype was detected many times. V usage is TRBV29-1 and J usage is TRBJ2-2; unclear D gene. Trimming pared 4 bases from V and 8 bases from J, leaving 11 bases between. Germline-derived CDR1 and CDR2 are SQVTM and ANQGSEA. The CDR3 has 12 amino acids. This CDR3 reads CSVVSEGGELFF. CDR3 coding DNA: TGCAGCGTTGTTTCCGAAGGAGGGGAGCTGTTTTTT.

The chain has TRBV27 and TRBJ2-3; TRBD2 matches at 8 bases. The CDR3 covers 15 residues. Germline CDR1 and CDR2: MNHEY and SMNVEV (reference sequence). With 8 bases clipped from V and 0 bases from J, the junction kept 7 bases outside the gene matches. The CDR3 region is CASPRAGASTDTQYF. CDR3 nucleotides: TGTGCCAGCCCCCGAGCGGGGGCTAGCACAGATACGCAGTATTTT.

The chain combines TRBV4-3 with TRBJ2-6; TRBD1 agrees at 7 bases. V trimming: 4 bases; J trimming: 4 bases; junction bases outside the gene matches: 7. Per the germline V gene, CDR1 is LGHNA and CDR2 is YSLEER. The CDR3 has 16 residues. The CDR3 DNA follows: TGCGCCAGCAGCCGGAGACAGGGCTCCGGGGCCAACGTCCTGACTTTC. It codes for CASSRRQGSGANVLTF.

This clonotype came up many times. The rearrangement joins TRBV10-3 to TRBJ2-5; D is possibly TRBD1 (6 bases). This CDR3 has 12 residues. The V and J ends lost 8 bases and 1 base respectively, with 8 bases between them. In germline, CDR1 is ENHRY, CDR2 SYGVKD. The CDR3 DNA follows: TGTGCCATCCGGGACACCCAAGAGACCCAGTACTTC. It encodes CAIRDTQETQYF.

This clonotype was seen at least ten times. In DNA form, the CDR3 reads TGTGCCTGGAGCACAGTTGGGGGGCACGAGCAGTACTTC. Translating gives CAWSTVGGHEQYF. The V gene is TRBV30, the J gene TRBJ2-7; either TRBD1 or TRBD2 may fit D (6 bases each). The germline V gene has CDR1 GTSNPN and CDR2 SVGIG (reference sequence). The V gene lost 3 bases and the J gene lost 5 bases, with 14 bases spanning the gap. The CDR3 runs to 13 residues.

This clonotype was observed at least ten times. This sequence joins TRBV20-1 and TRBJ1-6; D not resolved. This CDR3 has 16 amino acids. Germline loops: CDR1 DFQATT, CDR2 SNEGSKA (reference sequence). Trimming took 6 bases from V and 0 from J, leaving 15 bases between them. The CDR3 DNA sequence: TGCAGTGCGGCGAGGGTCCTGGACTCCTATAATTCACCCCTCCACTTT. Amino acid sequence: CSAARVLDSYNSPLHF.

The table lists this clonotype with many counts. This chain joins TRBV12-3 or TRBV12-4 and TRBJ2-7; D may be TRBD1 (5 bases). The CDR3 loop spans 14 amino acids. V dropped 5 bases and J dropped 0 bases, with 11 bases sitting between them. This chain's CDR3 is CASSLDTSSYEQYF. DNA for the CDR3: TGTGCCAGCAGTCTGGACACCAGCTCCTACGAGCAGTACTTC.

In its sample, this clonotype was seen many times. This chain joins TRBV11-3 and TRBJ2-3; D assignment may be TRBD1 or TRBD2 (5 bases each). The germline V and J ends were trimmed by 4 bases and 6 bases, with 11 bases remaining between them. CDR3 length: 13 amino acids. Per germline, CDR1 SGHNT and CDR2 YENEEA. The CDR3 spells CASSSGTADTQYF. The CDR3 nucleotides read TGTGCCAGCAGCTCTGGGACGGCGGATACGCAGTATTTT.